The rows below give T cell receptor beta chains drawn from one sample of a study of T cell responses to AZD1222 COVID-19 vaccine. TCRdb keeps only in-frame clones here, not all; method: immunoSEQ multiplex PCR. In the table there are about 120,000 clones, about 89% of which are singletons. Sequences were derived from peripheral blood, sampled on day 0 of AZD1222 vaccination. The receptor source for this set is an adult in good health. Each CDR3 is given with its conserved first and last residue. A D gene is named only where the DNA matches it firmly.

j_call: TRBJ2-2; v_call: TRBV7-9; d_call: .; cdr3_nt: TGTGCCAGCAGCTTAGGGGGGACGGGCAGGGGACCCGGGGAGCTGTTTTTT; cdr3_aa: CASSLGGTGRGPGELFF
j_call: TRBJ1-2; v_call: TRBV6-1; d_call: .; cdr3_nt: TGTGCCAGCAGTGAAAACAGGGATGGCTACACCTTC; cdr3_aa: CASSENRDGYTF
j_call: TRBJ2-5; v_call: TRBV18; d_call: TRBD2; cdr3_nt: TGTGCCAGCTCACCCGGGGGGGTGACAGAGACCCAGTACTTC; cdr3_aa: CASSPGGVTETQYF
j_call: TRBJ2-3; v_call: TRBV5-1; d_call: .; cdr3_nt: TGCGCCAGCAGCGAAGACATCGGTCCACAAAGAGAGACAGATACGCAGTATTTT; cdr3_aa: CASSEDIGPQRETDTQYF
j_call: TRBJ2-2; v_call: TRBV2; d_call: TRBD2; cdr3_nt: TGTGCCAGCACCCCCCTAGCGGCGAACACCGGGGAGCTGTTTTTT; cdr3_aa: CASTPLAANTGELFF
j_call: TRBJ1-2; v_call: TRBV29-1; d_call: TRBD1; cdr3_nt: TGCAGCGTCTTAGGGACAGGGTTTACCGGCTACACCTTC; cdr3_aa: CSVLGTGFTGYTF
j_call: TRBJ2-2; v_call: TRBV27; d_call: .; cdr3_nt: TGTGCCAGCAGCCGAAGTGGGACCGGGGAGCTGTTTTTT; cdr3_aa: CASSRSGTGELFF
j_call: TRBJ2-7; v_call: TRBV5-1; d_call: TRBD2; cdr3_nt: TGCGCCTCCCTAGACCCCACTAGCGGGGGTTCCTACGAGCAGTACTTC; cdr3_aa: CASLDPTSGGSYEQYF
j_call: TRBJ2-1; v_call: TRBV28; d_call: TRBD1; cdr3_nt: TGTGCCAGCAGTTTTCCGGGACAGGGAAATAATGAGCAGTTCTTC; cdr3_aa: CASSFPGQGNNEQFF
j_call: TRBJ2-5; v_call: TRBV3-1/TRBV3-2; d_call: TRBD2; cdr3_nt: TGTGCCAGCAGTCGGGGGGGTGAGGAGACCCAGTACTTC; cdr3_aa: CASSRGGEETQYF
j_call: TRBJ2-7; v_call: TRBV2; d_call: .; cdr3_nt: TGTGCCAGCAAAGAAGGGGGCTACGAGCAGTACTTC; cdr3_aa: CASKEGGYEQYF
j_call: TRBJ1-2; v_call: TRBV18; d_call: TRBD1; cdr3_nt: TGTGCCAGCTCACCGACAGGGTCGAACTATGGCTACACCTTC; cdr3_aa: CASSPTGSNYGYTF
j_call: TRBJ1-5; v_call: TRBV4-2; d_call: .; cdr3_nt: TGTGCCAGCAGCCAGGGGGGGAATCAGCCCCAGCATTTT; cdr3_aa: CASSQGGNQPQHF
j_call: TRBJ1-5; v_call: TRBV12-3/TRBV12-4; d_call: .; cdr3_nt: TGTGCCAGCAGGACAGGTGATCAGCCCCAGCATTTT; cdr3_aa: CASRTGDQPQHF